This T cell receptor beta chain stems from a study of T cell responses to AZD1222 COVID-19 vaccine. Study-level results: Possibly, clonal diversity was underestimated; donors were largely white British and included more females.

Profiling relied on immunoSEQ multiplex PCR, and the TCRdb table lists in-frame clones only, not all of them. This table has about 140,000 clones, 91% appearing once. With regard to this clone: Its cognate antigen is unknown.

This receptor was identified in an adult who received the MenACWY meningococcal vaccine as a control. The specimen was peripheral blood, collected 28 days after the second dose of the MenACWY control vaccine.

Written as DNA, the CDR3 is TGCGCCAGCAGCTTGGTTTCCGGAAACACCATATATTTT. Amino acids: CASSLVSGNTIYF. The chain links TRBV5-1 to TRBJ1-3, with no clear D. CDR1 SGHRS and CDR2 YFSETQ come from the germline V gene. V was pared by 0 bases and J by 4 bases, with 5 bases between. This CDR3 spans 13 amino acids.